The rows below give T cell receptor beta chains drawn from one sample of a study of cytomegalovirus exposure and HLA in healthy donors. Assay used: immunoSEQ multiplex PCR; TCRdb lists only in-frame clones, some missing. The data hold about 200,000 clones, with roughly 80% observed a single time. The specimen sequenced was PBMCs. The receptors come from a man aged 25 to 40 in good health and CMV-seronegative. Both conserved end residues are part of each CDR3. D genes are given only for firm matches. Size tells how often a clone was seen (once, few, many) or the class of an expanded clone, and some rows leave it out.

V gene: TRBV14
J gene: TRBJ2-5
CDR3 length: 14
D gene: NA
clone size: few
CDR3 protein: CASSQDRGLSNQYF
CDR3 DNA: TGTGCCAGCAGCCAAGACCGCGGTCTAAGTAACCAGTACTTC

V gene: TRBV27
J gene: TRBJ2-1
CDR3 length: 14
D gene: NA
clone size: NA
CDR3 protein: CASNRGAGGNEQFF
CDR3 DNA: TGTGCCAGCAATAGGGGGGCCGGGGGGAATGAGCAGTTCTTC

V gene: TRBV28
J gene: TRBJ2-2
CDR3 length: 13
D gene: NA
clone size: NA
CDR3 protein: CASSLTVTGELFF
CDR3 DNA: TGTGCCAGCAGTTTAACGGTTACCGGGGAGCTGTTTTTT

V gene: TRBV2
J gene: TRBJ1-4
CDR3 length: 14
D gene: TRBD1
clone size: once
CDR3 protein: CASQVDRGNEKLFF
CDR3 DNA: TGTGCCAGCCAAGTGGACAGGGGTAATGAAAAACTGTTTTTT

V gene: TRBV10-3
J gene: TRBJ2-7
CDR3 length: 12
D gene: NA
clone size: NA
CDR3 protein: CAISEKEAEQYF
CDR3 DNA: TGTGCCATCAGCGAGAAAGAGGCCGAGCAGTACTTC

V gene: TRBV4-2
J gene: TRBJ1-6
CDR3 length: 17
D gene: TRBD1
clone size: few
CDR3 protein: CASSQDLGQEGGSPLHF
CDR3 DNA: TGTGCCAGCAGCCAAGACCTCGGACAGGAGGGTGGTTCACCCCTCCACTTT

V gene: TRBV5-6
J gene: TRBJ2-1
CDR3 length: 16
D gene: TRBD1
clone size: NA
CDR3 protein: CASSFDRGRRMDEQFF
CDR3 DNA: TGTGCCAGCAGCTTCGACAGGGGGCGGCGAATGGATGAGCAGTTCTTC

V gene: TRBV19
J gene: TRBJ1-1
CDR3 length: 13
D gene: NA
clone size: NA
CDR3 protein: CASSAGSYTEAFF
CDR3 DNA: TGTGCCAGTAGTGCCGGGTCGTACACTGAAGCTTTCTTT

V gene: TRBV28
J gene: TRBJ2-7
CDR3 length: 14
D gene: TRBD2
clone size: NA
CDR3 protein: CASTFSGGSYEQYF
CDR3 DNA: TGTGCCAGCACCTTTAGCGGGGGTTCCTACGAGCAGTACTTC

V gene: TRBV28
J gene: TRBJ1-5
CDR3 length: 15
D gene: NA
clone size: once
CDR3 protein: CASRPIEGTNQPQHF
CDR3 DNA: TGTGCCAGCAGGCCGATAGAGGGGACTAATCAGCCCCAGCATTTT

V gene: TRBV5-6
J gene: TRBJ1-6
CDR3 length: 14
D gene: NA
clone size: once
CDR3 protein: CASSDGGYNSPLHF
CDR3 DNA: TGTGCCAGCAGTGATGGGGGGTATAATTCACCCCTCCACTTT

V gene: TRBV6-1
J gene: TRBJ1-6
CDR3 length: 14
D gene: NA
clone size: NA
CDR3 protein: CASLLGTIDSPLHF
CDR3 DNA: TGTGCCAGCCTACTTGGTACCATAGATTCACCCCTCCACTTT

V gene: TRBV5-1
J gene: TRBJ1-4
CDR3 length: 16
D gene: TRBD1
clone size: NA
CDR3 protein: CASSLNTGGRGEKLFF
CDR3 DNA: TGCGCCAGCAGCTTGAATACAGGGGGCAGGGGTGAAAAACTGTTTTTT

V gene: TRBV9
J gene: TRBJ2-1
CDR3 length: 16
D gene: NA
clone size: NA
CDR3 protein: CASSVNWGGGHNEQFF
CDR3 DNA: TGTGCCAGCAGCGTAAACTGGGGAGGGGGACACAATGAGCAGTTCTTC